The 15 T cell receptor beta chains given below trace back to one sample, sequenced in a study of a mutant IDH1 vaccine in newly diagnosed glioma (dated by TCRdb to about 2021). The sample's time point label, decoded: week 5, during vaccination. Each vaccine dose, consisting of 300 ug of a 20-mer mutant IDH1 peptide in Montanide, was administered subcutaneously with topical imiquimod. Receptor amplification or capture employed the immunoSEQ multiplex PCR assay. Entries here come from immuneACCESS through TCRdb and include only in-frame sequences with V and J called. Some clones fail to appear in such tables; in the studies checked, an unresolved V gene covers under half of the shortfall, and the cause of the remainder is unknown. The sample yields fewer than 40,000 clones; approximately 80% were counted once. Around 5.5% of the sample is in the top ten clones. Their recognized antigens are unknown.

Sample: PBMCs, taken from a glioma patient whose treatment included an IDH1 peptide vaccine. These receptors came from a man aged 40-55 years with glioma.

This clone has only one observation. Here the CDR3 DNA reads TGTGCCAGCAGCTTCCTCGGTGTCGGAGGGAAGGTGCGCACCGGGGAGCTGTTTTTT. Translating it yields CASSFLGVGGKVRTGELFF. The V and J genes are TRBV7-9 and TRBJ2-2; weak D call: TRBD2 (6 bases). This CDR3 is built from 19 residues. Trimming took 3 bases from V and 4 from J, leaving 24 bases between them. In germline, CDR1 is SEHNR, CDR2 FQNEAQ (reference sequence).

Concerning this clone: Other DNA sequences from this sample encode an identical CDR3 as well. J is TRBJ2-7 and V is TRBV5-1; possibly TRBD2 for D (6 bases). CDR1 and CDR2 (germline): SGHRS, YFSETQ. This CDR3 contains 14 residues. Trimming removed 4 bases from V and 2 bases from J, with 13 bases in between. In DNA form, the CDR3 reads TGCGCCAGCAGCCTAACGGGACTTACCTACGAGCAGTACTTC. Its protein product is CASSLTGLTYEQYF. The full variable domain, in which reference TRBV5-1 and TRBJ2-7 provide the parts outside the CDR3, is KAGVTQTPRYLIKTRGQQVTLSCSPISGHRSVSWYQQTPGQGLQFLFEYFSETQRNKGNFPGRFSGRQFSNSRSEMNVSTLELGDSALYLCASSLTGLTYEQYFGPGTRLTVT.

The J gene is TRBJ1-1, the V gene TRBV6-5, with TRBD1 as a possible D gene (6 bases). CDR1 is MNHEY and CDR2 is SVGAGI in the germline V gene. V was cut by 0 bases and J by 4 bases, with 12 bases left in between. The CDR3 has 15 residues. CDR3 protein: CASSYSSQGFTEAFF. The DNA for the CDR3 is TGTGCCAGCAGTTACTCTTCCCAGGGGTTCACTGAAGCTTTCTTT.

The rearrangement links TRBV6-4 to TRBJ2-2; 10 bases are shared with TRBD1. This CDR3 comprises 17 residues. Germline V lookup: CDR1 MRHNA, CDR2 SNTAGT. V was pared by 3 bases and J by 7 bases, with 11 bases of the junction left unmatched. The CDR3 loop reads CASSDTPGQGGIGELFF. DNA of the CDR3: TGTGCCAGCAGTGATACCCCTGGACAGGGGGGGATCGGGGAGCTGTTTTTT.

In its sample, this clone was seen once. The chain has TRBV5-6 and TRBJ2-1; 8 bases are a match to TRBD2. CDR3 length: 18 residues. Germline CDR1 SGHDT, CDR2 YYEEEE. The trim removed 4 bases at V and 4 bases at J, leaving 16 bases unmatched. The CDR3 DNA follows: TGTGCCAGCAGCGCTATTTTCGTGTCGGGAGGGAGATACAATGAGCAGTTCTTC. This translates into CASSAIFVSGGRYNEQFF.

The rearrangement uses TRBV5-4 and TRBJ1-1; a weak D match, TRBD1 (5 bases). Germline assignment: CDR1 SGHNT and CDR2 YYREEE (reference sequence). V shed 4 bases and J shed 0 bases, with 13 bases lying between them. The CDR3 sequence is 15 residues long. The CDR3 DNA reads TGTGCCAGCAGCGCCGGGACGGGGATGAACACTGAAGCTTTCTTT. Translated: CASSAGTGMNTEAFF. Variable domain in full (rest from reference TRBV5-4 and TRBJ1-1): ETGVTQSPTHLIKTRGQQVTLRCSSQSGHNTVSWYQQALGQGPQFIFQYYREEENGRGNFPPRFSGLQFPNYSSELNVNALELDDSALYLCASSAGTGMNTEAFFGQGTRLTVV.

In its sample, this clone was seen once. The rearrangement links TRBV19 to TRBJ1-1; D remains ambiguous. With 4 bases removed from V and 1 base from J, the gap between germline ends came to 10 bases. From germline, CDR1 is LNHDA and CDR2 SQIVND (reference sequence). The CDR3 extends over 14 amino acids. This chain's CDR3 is CASSRKGWNTEAFF. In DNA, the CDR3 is TGTGCCAGTAGTAGGAAGGGATGGAACACTGAAGCTTTCTTT.

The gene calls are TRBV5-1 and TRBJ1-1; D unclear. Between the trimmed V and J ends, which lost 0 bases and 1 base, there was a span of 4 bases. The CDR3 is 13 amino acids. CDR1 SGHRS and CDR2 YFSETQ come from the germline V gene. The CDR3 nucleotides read TGCGCCAGCAGCTTGGAAGGGAACACTGAAGCTTTCTTT. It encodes CASSLEGNTEAFF.

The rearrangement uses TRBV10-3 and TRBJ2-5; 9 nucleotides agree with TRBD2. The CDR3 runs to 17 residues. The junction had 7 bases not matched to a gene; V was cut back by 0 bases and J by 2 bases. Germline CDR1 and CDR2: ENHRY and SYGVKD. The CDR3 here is CAISESSWRGGQETQYF. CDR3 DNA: TGTGCCATCAGTGAGTCGAGCTGGCGGGGGGGGCAAGAGACCCAGTACTTC.

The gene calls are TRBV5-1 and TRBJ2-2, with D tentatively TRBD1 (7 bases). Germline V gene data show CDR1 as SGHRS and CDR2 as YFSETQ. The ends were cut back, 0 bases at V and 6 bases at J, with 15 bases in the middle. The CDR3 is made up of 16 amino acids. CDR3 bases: TGCGCCAGCAGCTTGGTGATCAGGGGGGCGTCCGGGGAGCTGTTTTTT. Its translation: CASSLVIRGASGELFF.

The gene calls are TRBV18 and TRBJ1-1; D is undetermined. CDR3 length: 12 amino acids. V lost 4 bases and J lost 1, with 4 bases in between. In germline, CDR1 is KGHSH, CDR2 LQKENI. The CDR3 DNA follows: TGTGCCAGCTCACGGGGGAACACTGAAGCTTTCTTT. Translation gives CASSRGNTEAFF.

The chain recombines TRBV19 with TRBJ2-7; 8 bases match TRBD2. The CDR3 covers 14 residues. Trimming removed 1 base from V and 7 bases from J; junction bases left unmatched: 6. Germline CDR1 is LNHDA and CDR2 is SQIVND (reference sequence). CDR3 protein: CASSIGSGVQEQYF. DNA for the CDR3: TGTGCCAGTAGTATAGGTAGCGGGGTTCAAGAGCAGTACTTC.

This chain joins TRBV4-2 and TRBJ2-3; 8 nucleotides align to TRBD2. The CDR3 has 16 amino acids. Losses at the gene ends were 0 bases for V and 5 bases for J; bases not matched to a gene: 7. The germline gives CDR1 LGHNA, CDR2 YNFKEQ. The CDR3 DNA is TGTGCCAGCAGCCAAGATCAGAGCGGGGGAGTAGATACGCAGTATTTT. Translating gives CASSQDQSGGVDTQYF.

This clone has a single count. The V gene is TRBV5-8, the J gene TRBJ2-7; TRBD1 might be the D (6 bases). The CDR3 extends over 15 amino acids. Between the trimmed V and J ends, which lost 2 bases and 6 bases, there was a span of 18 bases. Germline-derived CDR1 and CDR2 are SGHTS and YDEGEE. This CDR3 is CASSFFNLGAAEQYF. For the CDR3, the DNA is TGTGCCAGCAGCTTCTTCAATTTGGGGGCGGCCGAGCAGTACTTC.

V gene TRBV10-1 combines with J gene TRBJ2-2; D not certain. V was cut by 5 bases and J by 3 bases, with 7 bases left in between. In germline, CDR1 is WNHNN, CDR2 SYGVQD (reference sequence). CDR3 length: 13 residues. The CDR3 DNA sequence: TGCGCCAGCAGTAAGGGTGACACCGGGGAGCTGTTTTTT. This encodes CASSKGDTGELFF.